The next 17 T cell receptor beta chains were all read from a single sample in a study of cytomegalovirus exposure and HLA in healthy donors. PCR primers comprised 60 Vbeta and 13 Jbeta primers. Repertoires were generated with immunoSEQ multiplex PCR, while TCRdb's copy carries only in-frame clones and drops some. There are around 92,000 clones in the sample; roughly 80% occur only once, and over 15% lies in the top ten. The source material was PBMCs. The receptors originated from a man between 60 and 75 years old in good health and CMV-seropositive.

This chain links TRBV11-2 with TRBJ2-7; perhaps TRBD1 as D (6 bases). Trimming shortened V by 3 bases and J by 4 bases, and 13 bases separated the two germline ends. This CDR3 contains 14 residues. CDR1 is SGHAT, CDR2 FQNNGV, per germline. For the CDR3, the DNA is TGTGCCAGCAGCTTGGGTGGGGGCGGTTACGAGCAGTACTTC. Amino acid sequence: CASSLGGGGYEQYF. The variable domain in full, completed from reference TRBV11-2 and TRBJ2-7, reads EAGVAQSPRYKIIEKRQSVAFWCNPISGHATLYWYQQILGQGPKLLIQFQNNGVVDDSQLPKDRFSAERLKGVDSTLKIQPAKLEDSAVYLCASSLGGGGYEQYFGPGTRLTVT.

The genes are TRBV2 and TRBJ1-4; D is undetermined. Germline values: CDR1 SNHLY, CDR2 FYNNEI. There are 19 residues in the CDR3. Trimming pared 2 bases from V and 0 bases from J, leaving 19 bases between. The CDR3 is CASSEIGVSRRATNEKLFF. The DNA of the CDR3 is TGTGCCAGCAGTGAAATCGGGGTATCCCGGCGAGCAACTAATGAAAAACTGTTTTTT.

The J gene is TRBJ2-5, the V gene TRBV5-1; unclear D gene. CDR1 SGHRS and CDR2 YFSETQ come from the germline V gene. V was trimmed by 0 bases and J by 6 bases, leaving 12 bases between them. The CDR3 loop spans 14 amino acids. As DNA, the CDR3 is TGCGCCAGCAGCTTGGCTTCCGGGTCCAAGACCCAGTACTTC. Translating gives CASSLASGSKTQYF.

V gene TRBV5-1 combines with J gene TRBJ1-2; 10 positions match TRBD1. The CDR3 contains 18 residues. Losses at the gene ends were 3 bases for V and 3 bases for J; bases not matched to a gene: 14. CDR1 is SGHRS, CDR2 YFSETQ, per germline. The CDR3 here is CASSSPFKTGGFDYGYTF. The CDR3, as DNA: TGCGCCAGCAGCTCCCCATTTAAGACAGGGGGCTTCGACTATGGCTACACCTTC.

The chain joins TRBV5-1 to TRBJ1-2, with D possibly TRBD1 on 6 matching bases. V lost 0 bases and J 5 bases, leaving 14 bases between the germline ends. The CDR3 extends over 15 amino acids. The germline V gene encodes CDR1 SGHRS and CDR2 YFSETQ. Written as DNA, the CDR3 is TGCGCCAGCAGCTTGGTGGACAGAGGATTTTATGGCTACACCTTC. It translates to CASSLVDRGFYGYTF.

V and J are TRBV5-1 and TRBJ1-6; TRBD1 matches at 7 bases. Germline V CDR1 and CDR2: SGHRS, YFSETQ. This CDR3 spans 15 amino acids. J lost 2 bases, V lost 2 bases, and 1 base had no gene match. CDR3 DNA sequence: TGCGCCAGCAGCTTCGGACAGGCCTATAATTCACCCCTCCACTTT. Its protein is CASSFGQAYNSPLHF.

The genes are TRBV7-6 and TRBJ1-4, with D unresolved. Trimming took 5 bases from V and 8 from J, leaving 9 bases between them. This CDR3 region has 12 residues. Germline values: CDR1 SGHVS, CDR2 FNYEAQ. DNA for the CDR3: TGTGCCAGCAGCCCGGGTACCGAAAAACTGTTTTTT. Protein product: CASSPGTEKLFF.

The chain combines TRBV7-9 with TRBJ1-1; a possible D gene is TRBD1 (5 bases). This CDR3 region has 12 residues. With 7 bases removed from V and 5 bases from J, the gap between germline ends came to 11 bases. From germline, CDR1 is SEHNR and CDR2 FQNEAQ (reference sequence). The chain's CDR3 is CASTPGGTEAFF. Written as DNA, the CDR3 is TGTGCCAGCACACCCGGGGGGACTGAAGCTTTCTTT.

V gene TRBV27 combines with J gene TRBJ2-5; possibly TRBD1 for D (6 bases). The J call is in doubt because the DNA end fits TRBJ2-7 better. Looked up from germline, CDR1 is MNHEY and CDR2 is SMNVEV (reference sequence). The CDR3 runs to 15 residues. The CDR3 protein is CASSLSGAYHYEQYF. As DNA, the CDR3 is TGTGCCAGCAGTTTGTCAGGGGCGTACCACTACGAGCAGTACTTC.

J is TRBJ2-7 and V is TRBV7-9, with TRBD1 as a possible D gene (6 bases). The CDR3 has 14 amino acids. The V gene lost 5 bases and the J gene lost 4 bases, with 15 bases spanning the gap. The germline CDR1 and CDR2 sequences are SEHNR and FQNEAQ (reference sequence). CDR3 protein: CASSVTGHNYEQYF. Written as DNA, the CDR3 is TGTGCCAGCAGCGTAACGGGACACAATTACGAGCAGTACTTC.

The V gene is TRBV6-5, the J gene TRBJ2-7; TRBD1 matches at 9 bases. The germline gives CDR1 MNHEY, CDR2 SVGAGI. V shed 4 bases and J 2 bases; nucleotides not matched to a gene: 3. The CDR3 extends over 14 amino acids. This chain's CDR3 is CASSSGTGPYEQYF. The CDR3 nucleotides read TGTGCCAGCAGTTCCGGGACAGGGCCCTACGAGCAGTACTTC.

The rearrangement uses TRBV6-6 and TRBJ1-4; 7 positions agree with TRBD1. Trimming cost V 7 bases and J 5 bases; bases outside gene matches: 4. Germline loops: CDR1 MNHNY, CDR2 SVGAGI (reference sequence). This CDR3 region has 13 residues. The CDR3 loop is CASTGQLNEKLFF. CDR3 DNA sequence: TGTGCCAGCACGGGACAGCTGAATGAAAAACTGTTTTTT.

The rearrangement links TRBV11-2 to TRBJ2-3; 9 positions agree with TRBD2. Germline V gene lookup returns CDR1 SGHAT and CDR2 FQNNGV. This CDR3 comprises 15 residues. V lost 0 bases to trimming and J lost 6 bases; unmatched junction nucleotides: 4. DNA for the CDR3: TGTGCCAGCAGCTTAGAGCGGGGGGGCCTGGATACGCAGTATTTT. Translated: CASSLERGGLDTQYF.

The rearrangement joins TRBV29-1 to TRBJ2-2; 8 nucleotides match TRBD1. CDR1 is SQVTM, CDR2 ANQGSEA, per germline. The length of the CDR3 is 15 residues. With V trimmed by 6 bases and J by 6 bases, 12 bases remained unmatched. The CDR3 sequence is CSVGDPGGMAGELFF. The CDR3 DNA sequence: TGCAGCGTGGGGGATCCAGGGGGCATGGCCGGGGAGCTGTTTTTT.

The chain combines TRBV30 with TRBJ2-5; D is perhaps TRBD1 (6 bases). CDR1 GTSNPN and CDR2 SVGIG come from the germline V gene (reference sequence). Trimming left V 3 bases short and J 2 bases short, with 10 bases between. This CDR3 is 13 amino acids long. The CDR3 nucleotides read TGTGCCTGGAGCACAGGGACACAAGAGACCCAGTACTTC. It translates to CAWSTGTQETQYF. The complete variable domain, with remaining parts taken from reference TRBV30 and TRBJ2-5, reads SQTIHQWPATLVQPVGSPLSLECTVEGTSNPNLYWYRQAAGRGLQLLFYSVGIGQISSEVPQNLSASRPQDRQFILSSKKLLLSDSGFYLCAWSTGTQETQYFGPGTRLLVL.

This clone has just one count. The chain carries TRBV21-1 and TRBJ2-5; the table gives TRBD1 as D, unverified against the DNA. TRBV21-1 is listed as a pseudogene. The CDR3 length is 14 residues. The CDR3 is CASSKHRDQETQYF. In DNA, the CDR3 is TGTGCCAGCAGCAAACACAGGGATCAAGAGACCCAGTACTTC.

The gene calls are TRBV18 and TRBJ2-1; tentative D call: TRBD1 (6 bases). The V gene's germline CDR1 is KGHSH and CDR2 LQKENI. This CDR3 region has 15 residues. Trimming left V 4 bases short and J 1 base short, with 11 bases between. This CDR3 is CASSLGTNSYNEQFF. CDR3 nucleotides: TGTGCCAGCTCACTTGGGACAAATTCCTACAATGAGCAGTTCTTC.